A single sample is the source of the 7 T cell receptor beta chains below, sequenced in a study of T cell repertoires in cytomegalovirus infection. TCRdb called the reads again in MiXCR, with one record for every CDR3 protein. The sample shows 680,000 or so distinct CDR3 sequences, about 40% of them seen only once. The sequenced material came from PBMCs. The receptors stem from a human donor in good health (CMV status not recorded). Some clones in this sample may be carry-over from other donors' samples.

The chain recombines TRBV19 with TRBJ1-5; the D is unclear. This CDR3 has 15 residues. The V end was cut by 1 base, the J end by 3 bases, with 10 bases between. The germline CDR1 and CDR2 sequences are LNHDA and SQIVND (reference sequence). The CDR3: CASSIVWLSNQPQHF. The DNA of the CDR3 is TGTGCCAGTAGTATAGTGTGGCTTTCCAATCAGCCCCAGCATTTT.

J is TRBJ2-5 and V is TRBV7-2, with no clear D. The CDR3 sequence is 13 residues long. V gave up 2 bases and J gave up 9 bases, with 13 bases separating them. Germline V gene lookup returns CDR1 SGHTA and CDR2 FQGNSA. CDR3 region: CASSLSPLEPQYF. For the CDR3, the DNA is TGTGCCAGCAGCTTAAGCCCTCTGGAGCCCCAGTACTTC.

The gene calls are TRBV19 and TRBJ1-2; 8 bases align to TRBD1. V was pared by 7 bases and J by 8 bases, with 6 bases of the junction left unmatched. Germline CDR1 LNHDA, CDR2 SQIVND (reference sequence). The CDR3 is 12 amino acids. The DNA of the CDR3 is TGTGCCAGTACCAAGACAGGGGACGGCTACACCTTC. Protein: CASTKTGDGYTF. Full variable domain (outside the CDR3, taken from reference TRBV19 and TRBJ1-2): DGGITQSPKYLFRKEGQNVTLSCEQNLNHDAMYWYRQDPGQGLRLIYYSQIVNDFQKGDIAEGYSVSREKKESFPLTVTSAQKNPTAFYLCASTKTGDGYTFGSGTRLTVV.

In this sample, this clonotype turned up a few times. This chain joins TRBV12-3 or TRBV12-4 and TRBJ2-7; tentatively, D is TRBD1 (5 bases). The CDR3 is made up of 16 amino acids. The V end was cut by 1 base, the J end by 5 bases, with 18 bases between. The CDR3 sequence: CASSLEGFPQGNEQYF. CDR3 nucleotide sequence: TGTGCCAGCAGTTTAGAAGGCTTCCCCCAGGGAAACGAGCAGTACTTC.

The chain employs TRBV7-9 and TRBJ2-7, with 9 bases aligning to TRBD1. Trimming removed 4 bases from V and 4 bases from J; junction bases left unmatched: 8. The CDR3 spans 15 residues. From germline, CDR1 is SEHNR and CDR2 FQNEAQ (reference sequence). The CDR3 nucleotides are TGTGCCAGCAGCTCCAGCGGACAGGGGTTGTACGAGCAGTACTTC. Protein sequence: CASSSSGQGLYEQYF.

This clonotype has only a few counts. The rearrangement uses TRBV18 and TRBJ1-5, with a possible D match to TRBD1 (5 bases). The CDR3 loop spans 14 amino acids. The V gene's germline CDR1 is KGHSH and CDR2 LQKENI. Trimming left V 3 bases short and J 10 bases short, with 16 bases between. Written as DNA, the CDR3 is TGTGCCAGCTCACCCCCCGGCGGGGACGGACCCCAGCATTTT. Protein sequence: CASSPPGGDGPQHF.

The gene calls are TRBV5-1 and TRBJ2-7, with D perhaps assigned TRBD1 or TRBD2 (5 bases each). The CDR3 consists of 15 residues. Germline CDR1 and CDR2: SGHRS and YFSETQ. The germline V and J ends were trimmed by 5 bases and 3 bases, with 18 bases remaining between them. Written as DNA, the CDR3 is TGCGCCAGCAGATTATTGGGGGACGGGCTCTACGAGCAGTACTTC. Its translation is CASRLLGDGLYEQYF.